This T cell receptor beta chain was observed in a study of blood T cell repertoires in COVID-19. On the study more broadly: Sample material is recorded as cDNA or gDNA derived from T cells, B-cell-depleted T cells, or PBMCs.

The ends were cut back, 4 bases at V and 0 bases at J, with 10 bases in the middle. Germline V gene lookup returns CDR1 SQVTM and CDR2 ANQGSEA. The CDR3 spans 13 residues. Measured with immunoSEQ multiplex PCR; TCRdb has only the in-frame clones, and not every one. The data show more than 150,000 clones, with about 86% seen just once and approximately 12% held by the top ten. Patients from Seattle were sampled longitudinally, starting during active infection. This rearrangement joins TRBV29-1 to TRBJ2-7, with D perhaps matching TRBD2 (6 bases). The sequence was collected from a woman aged 70-85 years with COVID-19, enrolled during active disease. The sequenced sample consisted of peripheral blood. For the CDR3, the DNA is TGCAGCGTTGGCCAGGGACTCTCCTACGAGCAGTACTTC. It codes for CSVGQGLSYEQYF.